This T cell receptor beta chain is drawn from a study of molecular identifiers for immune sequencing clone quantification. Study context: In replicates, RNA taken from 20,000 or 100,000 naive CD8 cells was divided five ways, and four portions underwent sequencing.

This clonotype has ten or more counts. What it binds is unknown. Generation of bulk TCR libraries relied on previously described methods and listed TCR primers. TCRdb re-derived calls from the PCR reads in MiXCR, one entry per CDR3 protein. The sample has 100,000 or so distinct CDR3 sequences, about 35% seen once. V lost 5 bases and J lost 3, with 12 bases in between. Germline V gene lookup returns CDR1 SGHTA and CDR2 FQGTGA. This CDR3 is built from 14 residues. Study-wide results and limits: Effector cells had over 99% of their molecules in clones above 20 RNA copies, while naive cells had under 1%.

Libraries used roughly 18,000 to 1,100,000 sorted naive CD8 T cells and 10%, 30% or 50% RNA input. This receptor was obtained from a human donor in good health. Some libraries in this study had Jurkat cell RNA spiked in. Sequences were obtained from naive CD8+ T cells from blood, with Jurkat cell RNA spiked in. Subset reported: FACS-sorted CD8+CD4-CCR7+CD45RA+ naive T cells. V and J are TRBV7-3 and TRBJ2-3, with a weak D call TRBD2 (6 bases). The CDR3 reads CASSPGGGTDTQYF. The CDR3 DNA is TGTGCCAGCAGCCCCGGCGGAGGGACAGATACGCAGTATTTT.